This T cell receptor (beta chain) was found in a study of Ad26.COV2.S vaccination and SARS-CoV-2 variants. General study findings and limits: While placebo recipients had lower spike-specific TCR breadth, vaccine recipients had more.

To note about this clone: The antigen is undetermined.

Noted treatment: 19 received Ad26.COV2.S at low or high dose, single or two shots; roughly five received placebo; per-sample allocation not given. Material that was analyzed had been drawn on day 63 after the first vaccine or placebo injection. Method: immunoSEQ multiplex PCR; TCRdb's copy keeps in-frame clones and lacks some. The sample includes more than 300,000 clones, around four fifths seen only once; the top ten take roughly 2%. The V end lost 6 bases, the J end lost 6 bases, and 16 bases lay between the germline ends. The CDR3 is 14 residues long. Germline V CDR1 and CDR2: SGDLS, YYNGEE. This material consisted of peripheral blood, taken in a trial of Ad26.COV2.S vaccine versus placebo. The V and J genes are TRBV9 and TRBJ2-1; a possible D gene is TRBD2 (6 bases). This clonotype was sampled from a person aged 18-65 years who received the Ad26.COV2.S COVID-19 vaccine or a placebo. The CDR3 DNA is TGTGCCAGCACCGGTGGGGGGTCGATCAATGAGCAGTTCTTC. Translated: CASTGGGSINEQFF.